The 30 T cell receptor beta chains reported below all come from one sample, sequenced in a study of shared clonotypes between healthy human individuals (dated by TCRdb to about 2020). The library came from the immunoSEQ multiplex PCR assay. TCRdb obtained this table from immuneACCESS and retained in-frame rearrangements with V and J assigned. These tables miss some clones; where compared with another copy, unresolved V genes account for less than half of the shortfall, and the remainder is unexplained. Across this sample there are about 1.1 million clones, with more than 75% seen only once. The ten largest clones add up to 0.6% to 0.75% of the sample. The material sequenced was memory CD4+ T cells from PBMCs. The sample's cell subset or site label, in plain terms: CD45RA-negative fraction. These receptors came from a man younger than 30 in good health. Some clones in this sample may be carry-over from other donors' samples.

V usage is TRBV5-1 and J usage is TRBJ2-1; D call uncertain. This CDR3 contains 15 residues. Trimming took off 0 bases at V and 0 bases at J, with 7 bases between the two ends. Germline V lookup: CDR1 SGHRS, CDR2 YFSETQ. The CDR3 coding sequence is TGCGCCAGCAGCTTGGAAAGGCGCTCCTACAATGAGCAGTTCTTC. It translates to CASSLERRSYNEQFF.

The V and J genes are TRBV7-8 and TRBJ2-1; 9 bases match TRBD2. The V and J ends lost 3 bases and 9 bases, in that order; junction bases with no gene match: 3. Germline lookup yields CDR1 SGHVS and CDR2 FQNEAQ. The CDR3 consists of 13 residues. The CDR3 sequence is CASSLGGRGEQFF. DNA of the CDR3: TGTGCCAGCAGCTTGGGCGGGAGGGGTGAGCAGTTCTTC.

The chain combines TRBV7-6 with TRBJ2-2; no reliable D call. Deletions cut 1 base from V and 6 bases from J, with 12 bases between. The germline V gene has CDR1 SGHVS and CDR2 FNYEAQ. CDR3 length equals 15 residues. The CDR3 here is CASSLGLSGSGELFF. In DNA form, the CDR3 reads TGTGCCAGCAGCTTAGGGCTCTCCGGTTCCGGGGAGCTGTTTTTT.

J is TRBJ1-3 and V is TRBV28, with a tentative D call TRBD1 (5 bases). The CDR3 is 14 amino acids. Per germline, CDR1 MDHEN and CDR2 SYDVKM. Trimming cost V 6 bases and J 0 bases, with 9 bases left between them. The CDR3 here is CASRRGSSGNTIYF. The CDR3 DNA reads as TGTGCCAGCAGAAGGGGTTCCTCTGGAAACACCATATATTTT.

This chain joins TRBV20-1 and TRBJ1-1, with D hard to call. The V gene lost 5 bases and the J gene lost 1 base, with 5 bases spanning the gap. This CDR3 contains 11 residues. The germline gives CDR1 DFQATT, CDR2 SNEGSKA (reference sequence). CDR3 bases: TGCAGTGCTCTCAGGAACACTGAAGCTTTCTTT. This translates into CSALRNTEAFF.

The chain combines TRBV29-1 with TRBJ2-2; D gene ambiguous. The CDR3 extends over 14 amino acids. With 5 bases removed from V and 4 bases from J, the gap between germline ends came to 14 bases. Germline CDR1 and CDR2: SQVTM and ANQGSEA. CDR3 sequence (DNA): TGCAGCGTTAAGTCTCTCGCGTTCACCGGGGAGCTGTTTTTT. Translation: CSVKSLAFTGELFF.

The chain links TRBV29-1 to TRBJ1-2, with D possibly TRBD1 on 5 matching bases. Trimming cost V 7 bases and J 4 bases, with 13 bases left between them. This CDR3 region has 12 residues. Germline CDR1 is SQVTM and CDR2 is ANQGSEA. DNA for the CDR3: TGCAGCGCAACCGGGACCTCCTATGGCTACACCTTC. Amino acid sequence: CSATGTSYGYTF. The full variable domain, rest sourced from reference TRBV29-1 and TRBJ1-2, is SAVISQKPSRDICQRGTSLTIQCQVDSQVTMMFWYRQQPGQSLTLIATANQGSEATYESGFVIDKFPISRPNLTFSTLTVSNMSPEDSSIYLCSATGTSYGYTFGSGTRLTVV.

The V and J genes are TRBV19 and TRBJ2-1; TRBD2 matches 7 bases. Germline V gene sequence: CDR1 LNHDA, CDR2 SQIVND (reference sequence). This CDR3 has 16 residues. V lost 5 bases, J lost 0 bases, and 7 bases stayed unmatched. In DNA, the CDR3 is TGTGCCAGTAGTTCCTTAGCGGGCGGCTCCTACAATGAGCAGTTCTTC. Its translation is CASSSLAGGSYNEQFF.

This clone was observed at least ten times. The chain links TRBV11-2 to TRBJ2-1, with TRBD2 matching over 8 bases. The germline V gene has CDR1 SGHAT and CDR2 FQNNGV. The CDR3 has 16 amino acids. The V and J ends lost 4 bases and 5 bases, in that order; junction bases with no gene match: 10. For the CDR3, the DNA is TGTGCCAGCAGCTCGACTTCTGGGACTAGGAACAATGAGCAGTTCTTC. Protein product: CASSSTSGTRNNEQFF.

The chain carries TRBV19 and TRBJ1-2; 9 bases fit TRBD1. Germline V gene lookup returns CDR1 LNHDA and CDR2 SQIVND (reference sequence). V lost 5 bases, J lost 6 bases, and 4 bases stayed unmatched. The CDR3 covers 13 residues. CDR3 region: CASSAGQGNGYTF. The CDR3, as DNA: TGTGCCAGTAGTGCAGGACAGGGGAATGGCTACACCTTC. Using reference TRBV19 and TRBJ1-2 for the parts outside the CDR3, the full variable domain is DGGITQSPKYLFRKEGQNVTLSCEQNLNHDAMYWYRQDPGQGLRLIYYSQIVNDFQKGDIAEGYSVSREKKESFPLTVTSAQKNPTAFYLCASSAGQGNGYTFGSGTRLTVV.

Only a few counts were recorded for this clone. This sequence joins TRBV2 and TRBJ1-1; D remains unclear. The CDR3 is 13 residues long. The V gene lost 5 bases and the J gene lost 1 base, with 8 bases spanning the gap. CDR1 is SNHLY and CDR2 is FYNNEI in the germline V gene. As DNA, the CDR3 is TGTGCCAGCAGTTCAGGCCCGAACACTGAAGCTTTCTTT. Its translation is CASSSGPNTEAFF.

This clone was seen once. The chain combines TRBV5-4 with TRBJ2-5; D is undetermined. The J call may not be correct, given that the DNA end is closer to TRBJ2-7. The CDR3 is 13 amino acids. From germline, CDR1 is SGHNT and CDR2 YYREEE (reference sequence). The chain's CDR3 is CASSFGTSYEQYF. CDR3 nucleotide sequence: TGTGCCAGCAGCTTCGGCACTTCCTACGAGCAGTACTTC.

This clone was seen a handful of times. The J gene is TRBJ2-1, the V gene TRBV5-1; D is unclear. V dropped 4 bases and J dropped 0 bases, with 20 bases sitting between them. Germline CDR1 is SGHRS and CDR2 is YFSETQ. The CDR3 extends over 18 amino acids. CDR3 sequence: CASSTAGGQASSYNEQFF. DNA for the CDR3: TGCGCCAGCAGCACCGCCGGTGGGCAGGCTAGCTCCTACAATGAGCAGTTCTTC.

CDR3 amino acids: CASSPLAGSSYNEQFF. CDR3 sequence (DNA): TGTGCCAGCTCACCTTTAGCGGGAAGCTCCTACAATGAGCAGTTCTTC. This chain links TRBV18 with TRBJ2-1; 8 nucleotides match TRBD2. V lost 3 bases and J lost 0; bases outside the gene matches: 4. CDR1 and CDR2 from the germline V gene are KGHSH and LQKENI. This CDR3 is 16 amino acids long.

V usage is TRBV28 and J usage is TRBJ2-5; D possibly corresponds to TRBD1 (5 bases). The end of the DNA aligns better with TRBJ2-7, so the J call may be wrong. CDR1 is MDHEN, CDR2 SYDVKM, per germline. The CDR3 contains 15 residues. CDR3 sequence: CASSRQKSQGGEQYF. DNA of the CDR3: TGTGCCAGCAGCCGCCAGAAGAGTCAGGGTGGCGAGCAGTACTTC.

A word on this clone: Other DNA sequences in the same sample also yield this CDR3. The CDR3, as DNA: TGCGCCAGCAGCTTGGAGGGCTCTGGGGCCAACGTCCTGACTTTC. Translated: CASSLEGSGANVLTF. The gene calls are TRBV5-1 and TRBJ2-6; D not certain. This CDR3 has 15 amino acids. From germline, CDR1 is SGHRS and CDR2 YFSETQ. V was trimmed by 0 bases and J by 0 bases, leaving 4 bases between them.

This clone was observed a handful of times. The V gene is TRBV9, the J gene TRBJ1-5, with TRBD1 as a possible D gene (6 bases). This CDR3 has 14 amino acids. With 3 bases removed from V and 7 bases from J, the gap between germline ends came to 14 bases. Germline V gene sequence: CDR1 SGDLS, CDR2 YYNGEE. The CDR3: CASSAGQFGQPQHF. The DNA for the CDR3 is TGTGCCAGCAGCGCCGGACAGTTCGGGCAGCCCCAGCATTTT.

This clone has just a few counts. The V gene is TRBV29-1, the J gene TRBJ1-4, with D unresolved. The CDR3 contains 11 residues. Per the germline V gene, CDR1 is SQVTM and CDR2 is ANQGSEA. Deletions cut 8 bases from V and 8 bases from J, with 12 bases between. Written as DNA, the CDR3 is TGCAGCCACACCTGGGGAGAAAAACTGTTTTTT. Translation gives CSHTWGEKLFF.

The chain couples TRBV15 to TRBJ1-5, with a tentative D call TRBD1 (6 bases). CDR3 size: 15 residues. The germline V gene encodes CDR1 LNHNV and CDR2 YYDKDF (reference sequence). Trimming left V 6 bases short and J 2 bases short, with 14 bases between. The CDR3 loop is CATRLGAQGNQPQHF. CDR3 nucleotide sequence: TGTGCCACCAGGTTGGGGGCCCAGGGCAATCAGCCCCAGCATTTT.

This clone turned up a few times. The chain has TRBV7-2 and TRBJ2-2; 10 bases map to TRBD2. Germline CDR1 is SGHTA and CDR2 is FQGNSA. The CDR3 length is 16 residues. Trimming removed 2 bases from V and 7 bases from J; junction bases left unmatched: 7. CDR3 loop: CASSLRSGRAGGELFF. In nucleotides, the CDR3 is TGTGCCAGCAGCTTACGCAGCGGGAGGGCCGGCGGGGAGCTGTTTTTT.

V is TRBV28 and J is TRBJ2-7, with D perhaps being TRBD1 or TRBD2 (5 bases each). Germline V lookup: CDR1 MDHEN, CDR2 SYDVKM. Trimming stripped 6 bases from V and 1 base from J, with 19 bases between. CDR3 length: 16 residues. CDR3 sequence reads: CASSETAWGPSYEQYF. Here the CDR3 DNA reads TGTGCCAGCAGCGAAACCGCTTGGGGACCGTCCTACGAGCAGTACTTC.

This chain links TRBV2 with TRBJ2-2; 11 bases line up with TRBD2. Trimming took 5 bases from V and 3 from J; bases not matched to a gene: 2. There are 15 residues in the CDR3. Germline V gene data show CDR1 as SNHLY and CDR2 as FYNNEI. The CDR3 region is CASSMTSGDTGELFF. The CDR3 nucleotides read TGTGCCAGCAGTATGACTAGCGGGGACACCGGGGAGCTGTTTTTT.

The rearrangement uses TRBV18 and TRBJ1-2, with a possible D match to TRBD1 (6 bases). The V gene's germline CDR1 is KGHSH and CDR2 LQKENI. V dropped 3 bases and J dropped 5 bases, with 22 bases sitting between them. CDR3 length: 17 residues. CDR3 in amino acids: CASSPQSGASRLYGYTF. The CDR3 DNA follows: TGTGCCAGCTCACCGCAGTCAGGGGCGTCTCGATTATATGGCTACACCTTC.

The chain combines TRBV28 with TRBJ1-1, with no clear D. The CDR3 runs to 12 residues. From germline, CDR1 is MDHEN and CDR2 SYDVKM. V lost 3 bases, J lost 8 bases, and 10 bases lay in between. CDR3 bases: TGTGCCAGCAGTTTTCTCCCTCAGGAAGCTTTCTTT. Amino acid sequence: CASSFLPQEAFF.

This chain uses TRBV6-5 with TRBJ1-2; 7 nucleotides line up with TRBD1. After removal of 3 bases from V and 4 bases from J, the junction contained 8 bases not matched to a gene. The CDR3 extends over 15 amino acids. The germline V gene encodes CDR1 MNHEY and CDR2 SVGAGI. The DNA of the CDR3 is TGTGCCAGCAGTTATACCGGGACAGCTATCTATGGCTACACCTTC. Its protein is CASSYTGTAIYGYTF.

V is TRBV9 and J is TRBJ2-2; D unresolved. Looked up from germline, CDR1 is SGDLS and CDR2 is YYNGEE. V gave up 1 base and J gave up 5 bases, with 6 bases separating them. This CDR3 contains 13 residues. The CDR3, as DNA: TGTGCCAGCAGCGTATCAGGAACCGGGGAGCTGTTTTTT. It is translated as CASSVSGTGELFF. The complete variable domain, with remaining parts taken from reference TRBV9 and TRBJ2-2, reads DSGVTQTPKHLITATGQRVTLRCSPRSGDLSVYWYQQSLDQGLQFLIQYYNGEERAKGNILERFSAQQFPDLHSELNLSSLELGDSALYFCASSVSGTGELFFGEGSRLTVL.

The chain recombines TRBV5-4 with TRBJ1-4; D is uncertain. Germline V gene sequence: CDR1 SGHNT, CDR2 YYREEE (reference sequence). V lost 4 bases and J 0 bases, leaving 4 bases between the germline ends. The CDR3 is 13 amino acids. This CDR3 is CASSPATNEKLFF. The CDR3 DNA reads TGTGCCAGCAGCCCCGCAACTAATGAAAAACTGTTTTTT.

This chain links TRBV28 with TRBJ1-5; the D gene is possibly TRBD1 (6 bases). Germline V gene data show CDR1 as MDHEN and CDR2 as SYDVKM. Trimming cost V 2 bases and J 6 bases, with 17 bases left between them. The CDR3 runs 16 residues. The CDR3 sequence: CASSLPGLRGVQPQHF. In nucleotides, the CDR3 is TGTGCCAGCAGTTTACCAGGCCTGAGGGGGGTTCAGCCCCAGCATTTT.

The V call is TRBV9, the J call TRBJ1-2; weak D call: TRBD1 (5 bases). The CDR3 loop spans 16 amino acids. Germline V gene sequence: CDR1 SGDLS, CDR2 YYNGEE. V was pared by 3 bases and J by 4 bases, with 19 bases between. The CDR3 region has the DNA TGTGCCAGCAGCGCCACCTTCTCAGGGTCTCGCTATGGCTACACCTTC. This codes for CASSATFSGSRYGYTF.

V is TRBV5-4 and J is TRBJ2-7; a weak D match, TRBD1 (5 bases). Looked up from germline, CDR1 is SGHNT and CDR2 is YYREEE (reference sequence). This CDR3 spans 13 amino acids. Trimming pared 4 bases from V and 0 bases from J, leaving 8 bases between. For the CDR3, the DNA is TGTGCCAGCAGCGGACACCTCTCCTACGAGCAGTACTTC. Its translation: CASSGHLSYEQYF.